A single sample gave rise to the 26 T cell receptor beta chains below, sequenced in a study of CD4+ T cells in melanoma. Sequencing was performed with immunoSEQ multiplex PCR; in TCRdb, only in-frame clones are kept and a portion is missing. The sample shows over 130,000 clones, 80% to 95% of them seen only once. The receptors stem from a human donor with melanoma.

CDR3 amino acids: CASSLVGGRTGELFF. CDR3 DNA sequence: TGTGCCAGCAGCTTGGTTGGGGGGCGCACCGGGGAGCTGTTTTTT. J is TRBJ2-2 and V is TRBV5-4; D assignment may be TRBD1 or TRBD2 (6 bases each). Trimming removed 0 bases from V and 4 bases from J, with 10 bases in between. The V gene's germline CDR1 is SGHNT and CDR2 YYREEE (reference sequence). The CDR3 sequence is 15 residues long.

V and J are TRBV5-1 and TRBJ1-1; TRBD1 might be the D (6 bases). The germline V and J ends were trimmed by 0 bases and 1 base, with 10 bases remaining between them. Germline assignment: CDR1 SGHRS and CDR2 YFSETQ. The CDR3 runs 15 residues. In DNA form, the CDR3 reads TGCGCCAGCAGCTTGGTAGGGGGGCAGAACACTGAAGCTTTCTTT. This sequence encodes CASSLVGGQNTEAFF.

The gene calls are TRBV2 and TRBJ2-3; D not resolved. Looked up from germline, CDR1 is SNHLY and CDR2 is FYNNEI. V was clipped by 8 bases and J by 3 bases, with 12 bases between them. The CDR3 is 13 amino acids. CDR3 in amino acids: CASGFGVTDTQYF. The CDR3 nucleotides are TGTGCCAGCGGGTTTGGGGTGACAGATACGCAGTATTTT.

The chain employs TRBV7-6 and TRBJ2-1, with D possibly TRBD2 on 6 matching bases. Germline V CDR1 and CDR2: SGHVS, FNYEAQ. CDR3 length: 13 residues. V was cut by 3 bases and J by 9 bases, with 12 bases left in between. Here the CDR3 reads CASSFSNGGEQFF. In DNA form, the CDR3 reads TGTGCCAGCAGCTTTTCCAACGGGGGTGAGCAGTTCTTC.

The rearrangement uses TRBV18 and TRBJ1-2; no definite D call. V lost 2 bases, J lost 9 bases, and 16 bases lay in between. The V gene's germline CDR1 is KGHSH and CDR2 LQKENI. The CDR3 runs to 14 residues. The CDR3 DNA reads as TGTGCCAGCTCACCAACGGGGAGCTTAGAGCGCTACACCTTC. It is translated as CASSPTGSLERYTF.

The rearrangement uses TRBV5-1 and TRBJ2-3, with TRBD2 matching 8 bases. This CDR3 comprises 17 residues. Germline CDR1 SGHRS, CDR2 YFSETQ. The ends lost 0 bases at V and 3 bases at J; junction bases unmatched: 9. DNA for the CDR3: TGCGCCAGCAGCTTGGCACCGCGGGGGGTCGGGACAGATACGCAGTATTTT. Encoded protein: CASSLAPRGVGTDTQYF. The whole variable domain, filled in from reference TRBV5-1 and TRBJ2-3, reads KAGVTQTPRYLIKTRGQQVTLSCSPISGHRSVSWYQQTPGQGLQFLFEYFSETQRNKGNFPGRFSGRQFSNSRSEMNVSTLELGDSALYLCASSLAPRGVGTDTQYFGPGTRLTVL.

V is TRBV5-1 and J is TRBJ2-7; 7 bases are a match to TRBD1. CDR3 length equals 12 residues. The germline gives CDR1 SGHRS, CDR2 YFSETQ. J lost 7 bases, V lost 0 bases, and 1 base had no gene match. As DNA, the CDR3 is TGCGCCAGCAGCTTGGGACAGGGAGAGCAGTACTTC. It codes for CASSLGQGEQYF.

The chain is built from TRBV6-1 and TRBJ1-3; D unclear. Trimming cost V 7 bases and J 0 bases, with 13 bases left between them. The germline gives CDR1 MNHNS, CDR2 SASEGT. CDR3 size: 15 residues. The chain's CDR3 is CASTPGRSSGNTIYF. The DNA for the CDR3 is TGTGCCAGCACCCCTGGGAGGAGCTCTGGAAACACCATATATTTT.

This clone has a single count. CDR3 region: CASSLKGVSTEAFF. The CDR3 DNA is TGTGCCAGCAGCTTAAAGGGAGTAAGCACTGAAGCTTTCTTT. V and J are TRBV7-9 and TRBJ1-1; no clear D. The CDR3 is 14 residues long. Looked up from germline, CDR1 is SEHNR and CDR2 is FQNEAQ (reference sequence). Between the trimmed V and J ends, which lost 2 bases and 4 bases, there was a span of 11 bases.

The rearrangement joins TRBV4-2 to TRBJ2-2, with a tentative D call TRBD1 (5 bases). Trimming pared 0 bases from V and 1 base from J, leaving 12 bases between. CDR1 LGHNA and CDR2 YNFKEQ come from the germline V gene. The CDR3 contains 17 residues. DNA for the CDR3: TGTGCCAGCAGCCAAGATTGGAGCCAGGGGAACACCGGGGAGCTGTTTTTT. It is translated as CASSQDWSQGNTGELFF.

CDR3 loop: CASSLGREYTDTQYF. The CDR3 coding sequence is TGTGCCAGCAGCTTGGGCAGGGAGTACACAGATACGCAGTATTTT. The chain recombines TRBV5-6 with TRBJ2-3; D is possibly TRBD1 or TRBD2 (5 bases each). The V gene lost 0 bases and the J gene lost 2 bases, with 10 bases spanning the gap. This CDR3 spans 15 amino acids. Looked up from germline, CDR1 is SGHDT and CDR2 is YYEEEE. Combining the CDR3 with reference TRBV5-6 and TRBJ2-3 gives the whole variable domain DAGVTQSPTHLIKTRGQQVTLRCSPKSGHDTVSWYQQALGQGPQFIFQYYEEEERQRGNFPDRFSGHQFPNYSSELNVNALLLGDSALYLCASSLGREYTDTQYFGPGTRLTVL.

This clone was picked up one time. The chain couples TRBV18 to TRBJ2-7; D may be TRBD1 (6 bases). Trimming took off 5 bases at V and 4 bases at J, with 12 bases between the two ends. This CDR3 spans 13 amino acids. Germline assignment: CDR1 KGHSH and CDR2 LQKENI. The DNA for the CDR3 is TGTGCCAGCTCAGCCTCAGGGGAGTACGAGCAGTACTTC. Its protein is CASSASGEYEQYF.

J is TRBJ1-1 and V is TRBV6-5; D gene ambiguous. The V gene's germline CDR1 is MNHEY and CDR2 SVGAGI. This CDR3 has 13 residues. The V gene lost 2 bases and the J gene lost 5 bases, with 9 bases spanning the gap. CDR3 DNA: TGTGCCAGCAGTTACAACCAGAATACTGAAGCTTTCTTT. Encoded protein: CASSYNQNTEAFF.

J is TRBJ1-1 and V is TRBV18; 7 nucleotides agree with TRBD1. This CDR3 comprises 16 residues. Germline loops: CDR1 KGHSH, CDR2 LQKENI. J was trimmed by 0 bases and V by 3 bases; bases with no gene match: 7. As DNA, the CDR3 is TGTGCCAGCTCACCCCGGACAGGACGCATGAACACTGAAGCTTTCTTT. Protein sequence: CASSPRTGRMNTEAFF. Supplemented by reference TRBV18 and TRBJ1-1, the full variable domain reads NAGVMQNPRHLVRRRGQEARLRCSPMKGHSHVYWYRQLPEEGLKFMVYLQKENIIDESGMPKERFSAEFPKEGPSILRIQQVVRGDSAAYFCASSPRTGRMNTEAFFGQGTRLTVV.

The chain couples TRBV7-2 to TRBJ1-1, with D maybe TRBD1 (5 bases). CDR3 length: 15 amino acids. Trimming took 2 bases from V and 3 from J, leaving 13 bases between them. The germline CDR1 and CDR2 sequences are SGHTA and FQGNSA. As DNA, the CDR3 is TGTGCCAGCAGCTTAAGCAGGGCGGTCGACACTGAAGCTTTCTTT. This encodes CASSLSRAVDTEAFF.

The gene calls are TRBV30 and TRBJ1-4, with TRBD1 identical over 7 bases. Trimming at V came to 1 base and at J to 8 bases, leaving 13 bases not matched to a gene. Germline CDR1 is GTSNPN and CDR2 is SVGIG (reference sequence). The CDR3 length is 16 residues. CDR3 residues: CAWSDTQGGAGEKLFF. The CDR3 bases are TGTGCCTGGAGTGACACTCAAGGGGGCGCCGGAGAAAAACTGTTTTTT. Full variable domain (outside the CDR3, taken from reference TRBV30 and TRBJ1-4): SQTIHQWPATLVQPVGSPLSLECTVEGTSNPNLYWYRQAAGRGLQLLFYSVGIGQISSEVPQNLSASRPQDRQFILSSKKLLLSDSGFYLCAWSDTQGGAGEKLFFGSGTQLSVL.

The V and J genes are TRBV6-1 and TRBJ1-2; TRBD1 matches 7 bases. V trimming: 3 bases; J trimming: 2 bases; junction bases outside the gene matches: 9. Germline values: CDR1 MNHNS, CDR2 SASEGT. The CDR3 sequence is 16 residues long. The CDR3 spells CASSESLGTDNYGYTF. The DNA of the CDR3 is TGTGCCAGCAGTGAGAGCTTAGGGACAGACAACTATGGCTACACCTTC.

This chain links TRBV29-1 with TRBJ2-5; possibly TRBD1 for D (5 bases). Germline-derived CDR1 and CDR2 are SQVTM and ANQGSEA. Trimming removed 6 bases at V and 0 bases at J, with 14 bases between. The CDR3 runs to 14 residues. CDR3 amino acids: CSVQGSIYQETQYF. The CDR3 DNA follows: TGCAGCGTCCAGGGTTCTATATACCAAGAGACCCAGTACTTC.

The chain couples TRBV7-9 to TRBJ1-5; TRBD1 matches at 9 bases. Germline CDR1 SEHNR, CDR2 FQNEAQ (reference sequence). The CDR3 contains 14 residues. Trimming removed 5 bases from V and 4 bases from J; junction bases left unmatched: 3. The CDR3 here is CASSPGTGNQPQHF. CDR3 sequence (DNA): TGTGCCAGCAGCCCTGGGACAGGGAATCAGCCCCAGCATTTT.

The V gene is TRBV6-5, the J gene TRBJ1-1, with 7 bases matching TRBD1. Trimming cost V 6 bases and J 1 base; bases outside gene matches: 5. This CDR3 is built from 14 residues. Looked up from germline, CDR1 is MNHEY and CDR2 is SVGAGI. This CDR3 reads CASRPGQKNTEAFF. The DNA for the CDR3 is TGTGCCAGCAGACCGGGACAGAAGAACACTGAAGCTTTCTTT.

V is TRBV30 and J is TRBJ2-3; 7 nucleotides line up with TRBD2. This CDR3 is 17 amino acids long. CDR1 GTSNPN and CDR2 SVGIG come from the germline V gene (reference sequence). Losses at the gene ends were 3 bases for V and 0 bases for J; bases not matched to a gene: 12. The CDR3, as DNA: TGTGCCTGGAGGGGGCGCAGGAGGGAGGGGAGCACAGATACGCAGTATTTT. Translated, it gives CAWRGRRREGSTDTQYF.

The chain employs TRBV4-2 and TRBJ2-1, with TRBD2 matching 11 bases. CDR3 length: 18 residues. The germline V gene has CDR1 LGHNA and CDR2 YNFKEQ. Trimming removed 0 bases from V and 6 bases from J; junction bases left unmatched: 10. The CDR3 region has the DNA TGTGCCAGCAGCCAAGAGCTAGCGGGGGGCCGTTTGAGCAATGAGCAGTTCTTC. The encoded protein is CASSQELAGGRLSNEQFF.

The CDR3 loop reads CASSLQALTDTQYF. For the CDR3, the DNA is TGTGCCAGCAGCTTACAGGCGTTGACAGATACGCAGTATTTT. The V and J genes are TRBV7-6 and TRBJ2-3; D gene unclear. The CDR3 loop spans 14 amino acids. Germline loops: CDR1 SGHVS, CDR2 FNYEAQ. The V end was cut by 2 bases, the J end by 3 bases, with 9 bases between.

The gene calls are TRBV4-2 and TRBJ1-6; possible D gene TRBD1, 6 bases. V was pared by 4 bases and J by 14 bases, with 18 bases between. The CDR3 contains 14 residues. Germline CDR1 and CDR2: LGHNA and YNFKEQ. The DNA for the CDR3 is TGTGCCAGCAGCCTACAGAGGGGGATGGCGACCCTCCACTTT. Its translation is CASSLQRGMATLHF.

CDR3 coding DNA: TGTGCCAGCAGCTTGGATAGCTCCTACAATGAGCAGTTCTTC. This encodes CASSLDSSYNEQFF. The gene calls are TRBV5-4 and TRBJ2-1, with unresolved D. The V end was cut by 0 bases, the J end by 0 bases, with 4 bases between. CDR3 length: 14 amino acids. CDR1 is SGHNT, CDR2 YYREEE, per germline (reference sequence).

This clone was counted a single time. The J gene is TRBJ1-1, the V gene TRBV5-1; D possibly corresponds to TRBD1 (6 bases). Germline assignment: CDR1 SGHRS and CDR2 YFSETQ. This CDR3 spans 14 amino acids. V lost 2 bases, J lost 3 bases, and 11 bases lay in between. The CDR3 coding sequence is TGCGCCAGCAGCTTACAGGGCGGGGACACTGAAGCTTTCTTT. This sequence encodes CASSLQGGDTEAFF.